This TCR beta chain was documented in a study of blood T cell repertoires in COVID-19. Study-level background: The samples span acute and convalescent COVID-19 from the United States, Italy and Spain. From T cells, B-cell-depleted T cells, or PBMCs came the material, which was cDNA or gDNA.

Categorization into cohorts depended on clinical history that participants reported. A COVID-19 case was met by exposed participants within 2 weeks before study entry. Germline V CDR1 and CDR2: MNHEY, SVGAGI. The CDR3 consists of 13 residues. V was shortened by 6 bases and J by 3 bases, with 8 bases between the two germline ends. The table came from immunoSEQ multiplex PCR; TCRdb's copy has only in-frame clones and leaves some out. The table lists hundreds of thousands of clones, around 90% of them singletons. This clonotype was sampled from a man aged 50-60 years who had been exposed to COVID-19. The V call is TRBV6-5, the J call TRBJ1-4; D ambiguous. Sequenced: PBMCs or T cells enriched from blood (not recorded which). CDR3 coding DNA: TGTGCCAGCAGCCTAGAAGCTAATGAAAAACTGTTTTTT. Amino acid sequence: CASSLEANEKLFF.